This T cell receptor beta chain is drawn from a study of control samples from healthy donors and cancer patients (dated by TCRdb to about 2020). A remark on this clone: No antigen is known for it. Base qualities are not at hand, and no much larger clone is one base apart.

The CDR1 and CDR2 encoded by the germline V gene (reference sequence) are LGHDT and YNNKEL. Spanning cysteine to phenylalanine, the CDR3 consists of 14 amino acids. Just CDR3 DNA is preserved here, 42 bases in frame from base 1. Relative to germline, V is 1 base shorter and J is 0 bases shorter, with 4 bases between their ends. Library generation was performed with the immunoSEQ multiplex PCR assay. The table comes from immuneACCESS by way of TCRdb, which keeps in-frame sequences with V and J called. Part of the clones is missing from these tables; in studies checked, under half for an unresolved V gene and the rest for unknown reasons. This sample comprises 100,000 to 150,000 clones, around 93% of them detected only once. Of the sample, approximately 8.6% is held by the ten largest clones.

Sequences were obtained from blood. In this chain, TRBV3-1 (or the pseudogene TRBV3-2) is recombined with TRBJ2-1; no D segment can be confidently identified. This clonotype was obtained from a man between 18 and 35 years old in good health. For the CDR3, the sequence is CASSQVSSYNEQFF. The nucleotide sequence is given as TGTGCCAGCAGCCAAGTAAGCTCCTACAATGAGCAGTTCTTC.